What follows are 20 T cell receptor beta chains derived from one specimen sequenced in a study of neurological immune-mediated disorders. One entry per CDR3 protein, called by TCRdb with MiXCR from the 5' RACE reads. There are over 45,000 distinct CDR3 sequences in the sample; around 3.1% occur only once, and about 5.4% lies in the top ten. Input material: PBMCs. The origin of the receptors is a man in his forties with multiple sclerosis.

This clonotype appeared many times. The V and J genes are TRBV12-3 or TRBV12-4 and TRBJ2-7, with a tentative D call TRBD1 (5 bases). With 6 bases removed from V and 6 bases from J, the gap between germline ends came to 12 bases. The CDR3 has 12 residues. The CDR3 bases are TGTGCCAGCAGGCCAGGGTTGGGCGAGCAGTACTTC. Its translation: CASRPGLGEQYF.

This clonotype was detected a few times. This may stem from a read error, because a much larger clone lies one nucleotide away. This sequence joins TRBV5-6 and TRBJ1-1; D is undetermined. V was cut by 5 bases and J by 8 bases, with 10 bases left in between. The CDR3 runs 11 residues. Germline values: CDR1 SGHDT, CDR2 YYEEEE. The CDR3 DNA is TGTGCCAGCAGATTTGGGAGGGAAGCTTTCTTT. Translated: CASRFGREAFF.

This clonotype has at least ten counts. The CDR3 nucleotides are TGCAGTGCTTCGACGAACTACCAGGGGAACACTGAAGCTTTCTTT. This encodes CSASTNYQGNTEAFF. The chain carries TRBV20-1 and TRBJ1-1, with D maybe TRBD1 (5 bases). V was clipped by 5 bases and J by 1 base, with 17 bases between them. From germline, CDR1 is DFQATT and CDR2 SNEGSKA (reference sequence). This CDR3 has 15 residues.

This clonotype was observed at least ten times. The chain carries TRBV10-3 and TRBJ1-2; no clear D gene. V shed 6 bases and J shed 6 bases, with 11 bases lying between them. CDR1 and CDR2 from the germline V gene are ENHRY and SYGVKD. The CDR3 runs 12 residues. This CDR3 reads CAIRQEEDGYTF. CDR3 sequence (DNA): TGTGCCATCAGGCAAGAAGAGGATGGCTACACCTTC.

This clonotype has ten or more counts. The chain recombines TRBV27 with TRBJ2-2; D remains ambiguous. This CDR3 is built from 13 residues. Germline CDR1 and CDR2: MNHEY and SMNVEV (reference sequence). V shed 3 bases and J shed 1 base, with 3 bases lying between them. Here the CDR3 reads CASSFLNTGELFF. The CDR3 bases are TGTGCCAGCAGTTTTCTGAACACCGGGGAGCTGTTTTTT.

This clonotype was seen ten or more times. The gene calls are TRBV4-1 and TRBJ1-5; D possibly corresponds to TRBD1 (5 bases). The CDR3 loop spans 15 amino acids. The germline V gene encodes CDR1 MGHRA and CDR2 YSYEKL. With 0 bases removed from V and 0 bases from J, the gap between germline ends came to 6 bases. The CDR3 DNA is TGCGCCAGCAGCCAAGAAGGGGCTAGCAATCAGCCCCAGCATTTT. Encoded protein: CASSQEGASNQPQHF.

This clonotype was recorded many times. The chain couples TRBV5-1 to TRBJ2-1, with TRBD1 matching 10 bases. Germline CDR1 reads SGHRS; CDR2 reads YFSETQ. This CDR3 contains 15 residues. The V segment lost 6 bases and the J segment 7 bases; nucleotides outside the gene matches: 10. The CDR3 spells CASTTTGTGANEQFF. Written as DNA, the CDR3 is TGCGCCAGCACCACTACCGGGACAGGGGCTAATGAGCAGTTCTTC.

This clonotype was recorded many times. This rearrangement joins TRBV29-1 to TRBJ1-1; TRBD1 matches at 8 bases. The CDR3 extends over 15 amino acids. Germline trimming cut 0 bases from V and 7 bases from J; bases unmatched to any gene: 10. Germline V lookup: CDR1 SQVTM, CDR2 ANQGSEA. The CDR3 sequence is CSVEDRATGVYEAFF. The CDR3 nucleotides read TGCAGCGTTGAAGATAGGGCGACAGGGGTTTATGAAGCTTTCTTT.

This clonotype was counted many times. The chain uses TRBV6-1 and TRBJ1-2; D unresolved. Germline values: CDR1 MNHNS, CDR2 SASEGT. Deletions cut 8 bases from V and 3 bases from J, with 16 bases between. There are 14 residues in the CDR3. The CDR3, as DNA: TGTGCCAGCCAACCGGGGTCGAGTGACTATGGCTACACCTTC. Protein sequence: CASQPGSSDYGYTF.

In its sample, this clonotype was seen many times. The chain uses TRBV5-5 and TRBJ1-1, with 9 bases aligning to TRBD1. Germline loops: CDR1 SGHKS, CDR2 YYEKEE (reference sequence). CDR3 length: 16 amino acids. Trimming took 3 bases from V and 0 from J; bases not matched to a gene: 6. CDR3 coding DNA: TGTGCCAGCAGCTCGGGACAGGGCGGCTTGAACACTGAAGCTTTCTTT. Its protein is CASSSGQGGLNTEAFF.

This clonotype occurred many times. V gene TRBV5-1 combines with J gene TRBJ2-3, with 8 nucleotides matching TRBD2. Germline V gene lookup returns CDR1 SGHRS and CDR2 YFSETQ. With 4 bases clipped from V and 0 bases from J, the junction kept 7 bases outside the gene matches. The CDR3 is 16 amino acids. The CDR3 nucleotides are TGCGCCAGCAGCGACCTCCCGGGGGGGAGCACAGATACGCAGTATTTT. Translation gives CASSDLPGGSTDTQYF.

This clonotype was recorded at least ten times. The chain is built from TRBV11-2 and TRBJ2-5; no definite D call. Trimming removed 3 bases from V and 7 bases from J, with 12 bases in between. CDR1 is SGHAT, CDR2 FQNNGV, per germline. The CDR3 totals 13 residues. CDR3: CASSFTTLGTQYF. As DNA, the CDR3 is TGTGCCAGCAGCTTTACTACTTTAGGGACCCAGTACTTC.

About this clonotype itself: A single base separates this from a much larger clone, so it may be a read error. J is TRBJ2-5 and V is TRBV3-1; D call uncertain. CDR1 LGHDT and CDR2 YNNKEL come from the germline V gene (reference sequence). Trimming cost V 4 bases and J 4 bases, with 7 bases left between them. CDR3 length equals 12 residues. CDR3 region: CASSPTSETQYF. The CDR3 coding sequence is TGTGCCAGCAGCCCCACTTCAGAGACCCAGTACTTC.

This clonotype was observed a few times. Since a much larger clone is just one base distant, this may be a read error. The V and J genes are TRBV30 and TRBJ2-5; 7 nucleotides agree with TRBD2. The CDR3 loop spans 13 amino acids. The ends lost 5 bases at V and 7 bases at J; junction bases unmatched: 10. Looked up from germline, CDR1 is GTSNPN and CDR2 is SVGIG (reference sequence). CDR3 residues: CAWGVAGSGTQYF. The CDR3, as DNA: TGTGCCTGGGGGGTAGCGGGTAGCGGGACCCAGTACTTC.

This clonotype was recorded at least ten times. The CDR3: CASSPAATETQYF. Written as DNA, the CDR3 is TGCGCCAGCAGCCCAGCAGCTACAGAGACCCAGTACTTC. The chain joins TRBV4-1 to TRBJ2-5; no reliable D call. This CDR3 contains 13 residues. The germline V gene has CDR1 MGHRA and CDR2 YSYEKL. The V gene lost 4 bases and the J gene lost 4 bases, with 10 bases spanning the gap.

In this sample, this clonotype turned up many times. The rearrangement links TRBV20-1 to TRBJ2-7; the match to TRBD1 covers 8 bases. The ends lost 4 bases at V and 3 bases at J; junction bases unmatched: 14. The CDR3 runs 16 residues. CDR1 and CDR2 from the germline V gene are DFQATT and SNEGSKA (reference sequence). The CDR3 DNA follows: TGCAGTGCTACGCCCATCAGGGGACAGGTCAACTACGAGCAGTACTTC. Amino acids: CSATPIRGQVNYEQYF.

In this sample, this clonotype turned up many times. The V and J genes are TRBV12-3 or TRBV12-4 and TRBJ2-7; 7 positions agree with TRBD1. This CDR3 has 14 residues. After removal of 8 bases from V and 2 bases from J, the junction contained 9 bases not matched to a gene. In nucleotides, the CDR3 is TGTGCCAGCGCCCGACAGGGAGAGGCCTACGAGCAGTACTTC. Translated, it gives CASARQGEAYEQYF.

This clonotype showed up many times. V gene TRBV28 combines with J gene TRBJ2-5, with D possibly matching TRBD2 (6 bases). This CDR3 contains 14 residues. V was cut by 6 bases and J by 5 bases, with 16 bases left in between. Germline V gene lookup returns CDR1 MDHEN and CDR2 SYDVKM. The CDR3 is CASSQGGPGETQYF. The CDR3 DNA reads TGTGCCAGCAGCCAGGGAGGCCCCGGGGAGACCCAGTACTTC.

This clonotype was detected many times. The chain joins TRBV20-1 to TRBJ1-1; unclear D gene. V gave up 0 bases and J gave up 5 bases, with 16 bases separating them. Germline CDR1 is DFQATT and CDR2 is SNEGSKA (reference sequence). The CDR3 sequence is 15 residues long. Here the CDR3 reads CSARDFNRSSTEAFF. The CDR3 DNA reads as TGCAGTGCTAGAGATTTTAATCGAAGCTCGACTGAAGCTTTCTTT.

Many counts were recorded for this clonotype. DNA for the CDR3: TGCAGTGCTAGAGGTCCGACCGGGACCGTTAGCAATCAGCCCCAGCATTTT. Protein: CSARGPTGTVSNQPQHF. The chain employs TRBV20-1 and TRBJ1-5, with a possible D match to TRBD1 (5 bases). V lost 1 base to trimming and J lost 0 bases, with 16 bases between them. Germline V gives CDR1 DFQATT, CDR2 SNEGSKA (reference sequence). This CDR3 contains 17 residues.